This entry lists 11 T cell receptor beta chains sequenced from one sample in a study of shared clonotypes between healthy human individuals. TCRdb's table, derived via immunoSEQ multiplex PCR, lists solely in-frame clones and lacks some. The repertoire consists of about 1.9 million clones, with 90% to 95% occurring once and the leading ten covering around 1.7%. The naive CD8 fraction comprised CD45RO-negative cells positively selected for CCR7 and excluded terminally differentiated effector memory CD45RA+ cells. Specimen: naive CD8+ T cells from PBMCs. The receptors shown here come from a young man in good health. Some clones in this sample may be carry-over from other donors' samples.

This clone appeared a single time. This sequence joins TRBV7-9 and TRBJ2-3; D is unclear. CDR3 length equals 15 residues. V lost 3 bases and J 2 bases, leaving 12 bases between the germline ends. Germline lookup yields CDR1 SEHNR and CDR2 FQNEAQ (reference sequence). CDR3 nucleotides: TGTGCCAGCAGCTTCGGGTTTGGGGTCACAGATACGCAGTATTTT. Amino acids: CASSFGFGVTDTQYF.

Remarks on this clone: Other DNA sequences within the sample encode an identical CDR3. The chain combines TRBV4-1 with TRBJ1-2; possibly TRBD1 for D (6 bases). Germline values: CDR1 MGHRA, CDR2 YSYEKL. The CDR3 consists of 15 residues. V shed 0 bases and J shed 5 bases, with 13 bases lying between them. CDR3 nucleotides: TGCGCCAGCAGCCAAGACAGGGGTAGGGGTTATGGCTACACCTTC. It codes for CASSQDRGRGYGYTF.

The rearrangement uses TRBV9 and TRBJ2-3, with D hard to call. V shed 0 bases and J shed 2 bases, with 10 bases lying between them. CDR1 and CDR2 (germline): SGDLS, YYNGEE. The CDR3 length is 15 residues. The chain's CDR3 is CASSVAASITDTQYF. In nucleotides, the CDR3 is TGTGCCAGCAGCGTAGCCGCTTCAATCACAGATACGCAGTATTTT.

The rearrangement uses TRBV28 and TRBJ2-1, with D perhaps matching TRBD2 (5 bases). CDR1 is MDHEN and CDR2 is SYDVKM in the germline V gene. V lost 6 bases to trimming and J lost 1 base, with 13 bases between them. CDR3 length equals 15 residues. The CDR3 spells CASRFTSVSYNEQFF. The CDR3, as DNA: TGTGCCAGCAGGTTTACTAGTGTGTCCTACAATGAGCAGTTCTTC.

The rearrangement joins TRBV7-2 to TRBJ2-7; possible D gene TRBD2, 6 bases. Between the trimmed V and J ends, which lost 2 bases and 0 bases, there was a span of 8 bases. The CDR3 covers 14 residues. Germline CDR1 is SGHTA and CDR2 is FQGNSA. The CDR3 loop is CASSLWTTSYEQYF. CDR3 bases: TGTGCCAGCAGCTTATGGACTACCTCCTACGAGCAGTACTTC.

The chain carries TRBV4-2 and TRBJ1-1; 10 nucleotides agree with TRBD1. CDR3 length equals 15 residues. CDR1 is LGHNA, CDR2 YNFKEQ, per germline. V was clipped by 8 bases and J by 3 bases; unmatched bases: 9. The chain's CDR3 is CASGTRDRGDTEAFF. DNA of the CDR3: TGTGCCAGCGGGACCCGGGACAGGGGTGACACTGAAGCTTTCTTT.

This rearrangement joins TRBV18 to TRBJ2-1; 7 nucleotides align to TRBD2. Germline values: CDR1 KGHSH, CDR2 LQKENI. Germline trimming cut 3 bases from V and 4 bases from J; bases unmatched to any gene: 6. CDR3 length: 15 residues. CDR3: CASSPRTRIYNEQFF. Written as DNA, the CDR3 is TGTGCCAGCTCACCTAGGACTAGGATATACAATGAGCAGTTCTTC.

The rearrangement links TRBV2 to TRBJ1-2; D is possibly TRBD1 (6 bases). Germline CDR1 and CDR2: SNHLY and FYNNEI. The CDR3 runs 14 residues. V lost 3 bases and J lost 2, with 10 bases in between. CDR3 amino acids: CASSEGGENYGYTF. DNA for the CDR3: TGTGCCAGCAGTGAGGGGGGCGAGAACTATGGCTACACCTTC.

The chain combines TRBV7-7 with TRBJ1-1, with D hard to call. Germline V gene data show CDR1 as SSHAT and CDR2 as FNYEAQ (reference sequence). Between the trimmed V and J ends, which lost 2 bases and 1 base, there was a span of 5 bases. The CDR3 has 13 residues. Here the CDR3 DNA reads TGTGCCAGCAGCTTATGGGAGAACACTGAAGCTTTCTTT. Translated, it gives CASSLWENTEAFF.

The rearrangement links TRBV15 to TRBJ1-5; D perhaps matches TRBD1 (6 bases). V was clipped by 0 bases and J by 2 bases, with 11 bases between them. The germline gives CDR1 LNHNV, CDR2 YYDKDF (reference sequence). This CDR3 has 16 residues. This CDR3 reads CATSRDLGGGNQPQHF. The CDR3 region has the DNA TGTGCCACCAGCAGAGATCTAGGGGGTGGCAATCAGCCCCAGCATTTT.

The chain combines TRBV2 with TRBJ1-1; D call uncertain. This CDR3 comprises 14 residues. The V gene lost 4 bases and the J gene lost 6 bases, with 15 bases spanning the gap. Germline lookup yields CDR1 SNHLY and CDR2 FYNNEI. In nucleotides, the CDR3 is TGTGCCAGCAGTGTCAGTCCCGGGGTGCCTGAAGCTTTCTTT. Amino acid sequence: CASSVSPGVPEAFF.